Included here is one T cell receptor beta chain sequence, with context. This sample is drawn from a study of blood T cell repertoires in COVID-19. At the level of the study: Samples taken during acute and convalescent COVID-19 were collected in the United States, Italy and Spain. The cDNA or gDNA used as material had been derived from T cells, B-cell-depleted T cells, or PBMCs.

Authors' data handling: Reference gene primer amplification yielded estimated nucleated cell counts. The data were produced by immunoSEQ multiplex PCR, yet TCRdb's version contains in-frame clones alone and is incomplete. The D gene and trimming were derived from the DNA, and the V and J assignments and clone size from that table. The sample holds approximately 100,000 clones, roughly 85% seen once. Germline CDR1 and CDR2: MNHEY and SMNVEV (reference sequence). The CDR3 runs to 13 residues. V trimming: 6 bases; J trimming: 10 bases; junction bases outside the gene matches: 8. The TCR sequence derives from an older man with acute or convalescent COVID-19. The sequencing input was peripheral blood. The rearrangement joins TRBV27 to TRBJ2-1, with TRBD2 identical over 8 bases. In DNA form, the CDR3 reads TGTGCCAGCAGCAGCGGGAGTTTCGGGGAGCAGTTCTTC. Amino acid sequence: CASSSGSFGEQFF.